This is a list of T cell receptor beta chains from one sample in a study of CD8+CD57+ T cells in acquired aplastic anemia. Using its own MiXCR run on the reads, TCRdb lists one record per CDR3 protein. In the table there are about 150,000 distinct CDR3 sequences, 41% of which are singletons. The specimen was sorted CD4+, CD8+, or CD8+CD57+ T cells (not recorded which) from PBMCs. The receptors originated from a human donor in good health, serving as a control. Each CDR3 is given with its conserved first and last residue. D genes are given only for firm matches. Clone sizes are given selectively: once, few, many, or a class where the clone is expanded.

d_gene: -; j_gene: TRBJ1-1; len: 13; abundance: -; v_gene: TRBV20-1; CDR3nt: TGCAGTGCTGTAGGACACCTGAACACTGAAGCTTTCTTT; CDR3aa: CSAVGHLNTEAFF
d_gene: -; j_gene: TRBJ1-1; len: 16; abundance: few; v_gene: TRBV19; CDR3nt: TGTGCCAGTAGTATAGTCTCCAAGGGGGGGAGGACTGAAGCTTTCTTT; CDR3aa: CASSIVSKGGRTEAFF
d_gene: TRBD1; j_gene: TRBJ2-7; len: 14; abundance: -; v_gene: TRBV2; CDR3nt: TGTGCCAGCCCGAAGACAGGGGGCTCGTACGAGCAGTACTTC; CDR3aa: CASPKTGGSYEQYF
d_gene: -; j_gene: TRBJ2-7; len: 14; abundance: -; v_gene: TRBV20-1; CDR3nt: TGCAGTGCTAGATTCCGCACAGGGTACGACGAGCAGTACTTC; CDR3aa: CSARFRTGYDEQYF
d_gene: -; j_gene: TRBJ2-7; len: 13; abundance: -; v_gene: TRBV11-3; CDR3nt: TGTGCCAGCAGCTTCCCAGGACCCTACGAGCAGTACTTC; CDR3aa: CASSFPGPYEQYF
d_gene: TRBD1; j_gene: TRBJ1-1; len: 15; abundance: -; v_gene: TRBV20-1; CDR3nt: TGCAGTGCAAAGGACCCAGGGGGCCCGAACACTGAAGCTTTCTTT; CDR3aa: CSAKDPGGPNTEAFF
d_gene: -; j_gene: TRBJ2-7; len: 14; abundance: -; v_gene: TRBV2; CDR3nt: TGTGCCAGCAGAGCTGGGGAGAGCTCCTACGAGCAGTACTTC; CDR3aa: CASRAGESSYEQYF
d_gene: -; j_gene: TRBJ2-7; len: 15; abundance: many; v_gene: TRBV15; CDR3nt: TGTGCCACCAGCAGAGATGATAGCGGAACCTACGAGCAGTACTTC; CDR3aa: CATSRDDSGTYEQYF
d_gene: -; j_gene: TRBJ2-2; len: 13; abundance: -; v_gene: TRBV3-1; CDR3nt: TGTGCCAGCAGCCAAAAGAACACCGGGGAGCTGTTTTTT; CDR3aa: CASSQKNTGELFF
d_gene: -; j_gene: TRBJ2-6; len: 15; abundance: many; v_gene: TRBV9; CDR3nt: TGTGCCAGCGCTCGCCGAAGCTCTGGGGCCAACGTCCTGACTTTC; CDR3aa: CASARRSSGANVLTF
d_gene: TRBD1; j_gene: TRBJ1-2; len: 16; abundance: few; v_gene: TRBV6-2/TRBV6-3; CDR3nt: TGTGCCAGCAGTAACACCCGACAGGGGGCAAGCTATGGCTACACCTTC; CDR3aa: CASSNTRQGASYGYTF
d_gene: TRBD2; j_gene: TRBJ2-5; len: 15; abundance: -; v_gene: TRBV15; CDR3nt: TGTGCCACCAGTACGACTAGCGGATTAGAAGAGACCCAGTACTTC; CDR3aa: CATSTTSGLEETQYF